The rows below give T cell receptor beta chains drawn from one sample of a study of blood T cell repertoires in COVID-19. Some clones are missing from TCRdb's copy, which holds only in-frame ones; the method was immunoSEQ multiplex PCR. The table includes a few hundred thousand clones, almost 90% detected once. Sequenced material: peripheral blood. The receptors here all came from a woman aged 55-70 years with COVID-19, enrolled during active disease. The CDR3 runs from the conserved cysteine through the conserved F or W. Each record gives: D gene, J gene, V gene, clone size, CDR3 protein, CDR3 DNA. D genes are given only for firm matches. Some rows mark clone size as missing; the rest say once, few, many or name a class of expanded clone.

TRBD1,TRBJ1-2,TRBV19,NA,CASSGDRGSYGYTF,TGTGCCAGTAGTGGTGACAGGGGTTCCTATGGCTACACCTTC
NA,TRBJ1-1,TRBV7-3,NA,CASSQAGSMNTEAFF,TGTGCCAGCAGCCAAGCGGGCAGCATGAACACTGAAGCTTTCTTT
NA,TRBJ1-1,TRBV18,NA,CASSPPGGSNTEAFF,TGTGCCAGCTCACCACCGGGGGGATCGAACACTGAAGCTTTCTTT
NA,TRBJ1-2,TRBV5-1,few,CASSSLGLEGLTANYGYTF,TGCGCCAGCAGCTCCTTAGGCCTGGAGGGGCTGACCGCTAACTATGGCTACACCTTC
TRBD1,TRBJ2-6,TRBV18,NA,CASDRVGPSGANVLTF,TGTGCCAGCGACAGGGTGGGTCCCTCTGGGGCCAACGTCCTGACTTTC
TRBD2,TRBJ2-3,TRBV30,NA,CAWGGLAGDTDTQYF,TGTGCCTGGGGGGGACTAGCGGGGGACACAGATACGCAGTATTTT
TRBD1,TRBJ1-2,TRBV7-9,NA,CASSFGGQGGYTF,TGTGCCAGCAGCTTCGGTGGACAGGGAGGCTACACCTTC
TRBD1,TRBJ1-2,TRBV7-2,NA,CASSSSQGGFGYGYTF,TGTGCCAGCAGCTCCTCACAGGGGGGGTTCGGCTATGGCTACACCTTC
NA,TRBJ2-2,TRBV19,NA,CASSITDTGELFF,TGTGCCAGTAGTATTACGGACACCGGGGAGCTGTTTTTT
NA,TRBJ2-7,TRBV10-3,NA,CAISERQIYEQYF,TGTGCCATCAGTGAGCGACAGATCTACGAGCAGTACTTC
TRBD1,TRBJ1-2,TRBV10-3,NA,CAIRVDRVEGYTF,TGTGCCATCAGAGTGGACAGGGTGGAGGGCTACACCTTC
NA,TRBJ2-7,TRBV4-3,NA,CASSQEFGPYEQYF,TGCGCCAGCAGCCAAGAGTTCGGTCCGTACGAGCAGTACTTC
NA,TRBJ2-7,TRBV7-9,once,CASSGYRSYEQYF,TGTGCCAGCAGCGGGTACAGGTCCTACGAGCAGTACTTC
NA,TRBJ2-5,TRBV9,NA,CASSPLTNPQETQYF,TGTGCCAGCAGCCCCCTAACTAACCCCCAAGAGACCCAGTACTTC
TRBD1,TRBJ2-5,TRBV5-1,NA,CASSWTGLRSETQYF,TGCGCCAGCAGCTGGACAGGGTTGAGGTCGGAGACCCAGTACTTC
NA,TRBJ1-1,TRBV11-2,NA,CASSPTPRTTPWPEAFF,TGTGCCAGCAGCCCAACCCCCAGGACAACCCCCTGGCCTGAAGCTTTCTTT
TRBD1,TRBJ1-1,TRBV15,NA,CATSSPGQITEAFF,TGTGCCACCAGCAGTCCGGGACAGATCACTGAAGCTTTCTTT
NA,TRBJ1-1,TRBV6-2/TRBV6-3,NA,CASSYGGGRTEAFF,TGTGCCAGCAGTTATGGTGGCGGGAGGACTGAAGCTTTCTTT
NA,TRBJ1-6,TRBV25-1,NA,CASSDHPGGGSPLHF,TGTGCCAGCAGTGACCACCCGGGGGGCGGCTCACCCCTCCACTTT
NA,TRBJ2-1,TRBV6-2/TRBV6-3,NA,CASSRGYNEQFF,TGTGCCAGCAGTAGGGGTTACAATGAGCAGTTCTTC
TRBD1,TRBJ2-1,TRBV3-1/TRBV3-2,once,CASSPQTGGREQFF,TGTGCCAGCAGCCCACAAACAGGGGGGCGTGAGCAGTTCTTC
NA,TRBJ1-2,TRBV3-1/TRBV3-2,NA,CASSQGTLRDPYGYTF,TGTGCCAGCAGCCAAGGGACATTAAGGGATCCCTATGGCTACACCTTC
TRBD2,TRBJ2-2,TRBV3-1/TRBV3-2,NA,CASSFTGTSGLYGELFF,TGTGCCAGCAGCTTCACCGGGACTAGCGGGTTATACGGGGAGCTGTTTTTT
TRBD1,TRBJ1-2,TRBV2,NA,CASSSKTGGGGYGYTF,TGTGCCAGCAGTTCTAAGACAGGGGGCGGCGGCTATGGCTACACCTTC
NA,TRBJ1-6,TRBV5-4,NA,CASSLGPGRSESPLHF,TGTGCCAGCAGCTTGGGGCCCGGTAGGAGCGAGTCACCCCTCCACTTT
TRBD1,TRBJ1-1,TRBV9,NA,CASSPGQGPLNTEAFF,TGTGCCAGCAGCCCTGGACAGGGGCCTTTGAACACTGAAGCTTTCTTT
NA,TRBJ1-2,TRBV6-1,NA,CASRELWTDTWEYGYTF,TGTGCCAGCAGGGAATTATGGACAGACACTTGGGAGTATGGCTACACCTTC
TRBD1,TRBJ1-6,TRBV4-3,NA,CASSRDRTNSPLHF,TGCGCCAGCAGCCGGGACAGAACAAATTCACCCCTCCACTTT
TRBD2,TRBJ2-3,TRBV19,once,CASSLGGDSTDTQYF,TGTGCCAGTAGCCTCGGGGGGGACAGCACAGATACGCAGTATTTT
NA,TRBJ2-2,TRBV2,NA,CASSETGGSNTGELFF,TGTGCCAGCAGTGAAACGGGGGGCTCGAACACCGGGGAGCTGTTTTTT
TRBD1,TRBJ1-1,TRBV19,NA,CASRDRGTEAFF,TGTGCCAGTCGGGACAGGGGGACTGAAGCTTTCTTT
NA,TRBJ2-7,TRBV5-1,NA,CASSFRSSSTDQQYF,TGCGCCAGCAGCTTCCGATCATCTAGCACTGACCAGCAGTACTTC
TRBD1,TRBJ1-4,TRBV5-1,NA,CASSLGRGDNEKLFF,TGCGCCAGCAGCTTGGGCAGGGGGGATAATGAAAAACTGTTTTTT
NA,TRBJ1-1,TRBV5-5,NA,CASSPQNTITEAFF,TGTGCCAGCAGCCCCCAGAACACAATCACTGAAGCTTTCTTT
TRBD1,TRBJ2-2,TRBV11-3,NA,CASSLGRGYDTGELFF,TGTGCCAGCAGCTTAGGCAGGGGGTACGACACCGGGGAGCTGTTTTTT
NA,TRBJ1-1,TRBV19,NA,CASSISKGKGAFF,TGTGCCAGTAGTATAAGTAAGGGGAAGGGAGCTTTCTTT
NA,TRBJ1-2,TRBV20-1,NA,CSARSQGGYTF,TGCAGTGCCCGGTCCCAGGGTGGCTACACCTTC
NA,TRBJ2-1,TRBV6-2/TRBV6-3,NA,CASSPLGSEGWDEQFF,TGTGCCAGCAGTCCCCTTGGGAGCGAAGGATGGGATGAGCAGTTCTTC
TRBD2,TRBJ2-7,TRBV4-3,NA,CASSPTGRGGPYEQYF,TGCGCCAGCAGCCCCACCGGGCGGGGGGGACCCTACGAGCAGTACTTC
NA,TRBJ1-2,TRBV5-6,NA,CASSLVDSYGYTF,TGTGCCAGCAGCTTGGTAGACAGCTATGGCTACACCTTC
NA,TRBJ2-5,TRBV5-8,once,CASSLYGLPGRETQYF,TGTGCCAGCAGCTTGTATGGGCTCCCCGGCAGGGAGACCCAGTACTTC
TRBD1,TRBJ1-2,TRBV14,NA,CASSRTGDVYGYTF,TGTGCCAGCAGCCGTACAGGGGACGTCTATGGCTACACCTTC
NA,TRBJ2-3,TRBV28,NA,CATHRVDTQYF,TGTGCCACCCACCGGGTGGATACGCAGTATTTT
NA,TRBJ2-5,TRBV5-5,NA,CASKTWRVESETQYF,TGTGCCAGCAAGACCTGGCGGGTTGAGTCTGAGACCCAGTACTTC
NA,TRBJ2-7,TRBV7-2,NA,CASSWSNSQYF,TGTGCCAGCAGCTGGAGTAATTCGCAGTACTTC
TRBD1,TRBJ1-1,TRBV6-2/TRBV6-3,NA,CASSYHSTGSRTEAFF,TGTGCCAGCAGTTATCATTCGACAGGGAGTCGCACTGAAGCTTTCTTT
NA,TRBJ1-1,TRBV7-9,NA,CASSLGGINTEAFF,TGTGCCAGCAGCTTAGGCGGAATAAACACTGAAGCTTTCTTT
TRBD1,TRBJ1-2,TRBV19,NA,CASLSGTGLGYGYTF,TGTGCCAGTCTATCTGGGACAGGGTTAGGCTATGGCTACACCTTC
NA,TRBJ1-5,TRBV7-9,NA,CASSPFNQPQHF,TGTGCCAGCAGCCCCTTCAATCAGCCCCAGCATTTT
NA,TRBJ2-3,TRBV7-3,once,CASSSLRGTDTQYF,TGTGCCAGCAGCTCCTTGCGGGGCACAGATACGCAGTATTTT
NA,TRBJ1-2,TRBV19,NA,CASSMGAGLEGYTF,TGTGCCAGTAGTATGGGCGCAGGGCTGGAGGGCTACACCTTC
NA,TRBJ2-2,TRBV12-5,NA,CASGLGPPRGGELFF,TGTGCTAGTGGTTTGGGGCCCCCTCGGGGCGGGGAGCTGTTTTTT
TRBD1,TRBJ1-1,TRBV7-9,NA,CASSLVTGVATEAFF,TGTGCCAGCAGCTTAGTCACAGGGGTGGCCACTGAAGCTTTCTTT
TRBD1,TRBJ2-5,TRBV6-5,NA,CASSYRTGRETQYF,TGTGCCAGCAGTTACCGGACAGGGAGAGAGACCCAGTACTTC
TRBD1,TRBJ1-1,TRBV10-3,NA,CAIRRDRRNTEAFF,TGTGCCATCAGGAGGGACAGAAGGAACACTGAAGCTTTCTTT
TRBD1,TRBJ1-3,TRBV29-1,NA,CSVEGLQGAAFGNTIYF,TGCAGCGTTGAAGGTCTTCAGGGGGCTGCCTTCGGAAACACCATATATTTT
NA,TRBJ2-3,TRBV27,NA,CASSLSPPFFPGTQYF,TGTGCCAGCAGTCTTTCACCCCCTTTCTTCCCCGGTACGCAGTATTTT